The entry below describes one T cell receptor (beta chain). Its target is unknown. The listed genes are named as in mouse. The sequencing template was cDNA reverse transcribed from extracted RNA. Repertoires were generated with immunoSEQ multiplex PCR, while TCRdb's copy carries only in-frame clones and drops some. Recorded here are 270,000 or so clones, none singletons. This entry belongs to a study of CD8+ T cells in alopecia areata. Pooled cells of cutaneous lymph node origin were sorted on CD4, CD8alpha, NKG2D, NKG2ACE and other markers. Overall study results and limits: Possibly as an HLA-related effect, TCR sharing across patients appeared less clear than in mice.

Sequencing was carried out using CD4+ T cells sorted from a lymph node. The source of this sequence is a C3H/HeJ mouse with alopecia areata. This line is of MHC haplotype H2-k.

The part of the CDR3 DNA that was read is TGTGCCAGCAGTGAGCGGGGACAGAAAAACACCGGG. Translating gives CASSERGQKNTG. The whole CDR3 region reads CASSERGQKNTGQLYF. This rearrangement joins TRBV13-1 to TRBJ2-2; 7 positions agree with TRBD1. Coverage ceases 4 residues before the CDR3 finishes, and the germline J gene fills in the end. The CDR3 loop spans 16 amino acids. V lost 2 bases and J lost 1; bases outside the gene matches: 5. Germline CDR1 NSHNY, CDR2 SYGAGN.